This paragraph reports one T cell receptor (beta chain). The PCR ran on 60 Vbeta and 13 Jbeta primers. Sequencing was performed with immunoSEQ multiplex PCR; in TCRdb, only in-frame clones are kept and a portion is missing. Seen here are under 45,000 clones, about 60% observed once, and the top ten hold about 8.7%. V was pared by 3 bases and J by 3 bases, with 3 bases between. The CDR3 loop spans 12 amino acids. Germline lookup yields CDR1 MNHEY and CDR2 SMNVEV (reference sequence). This specimen comes from a study of cytomegalovirus exposure and HLA in healthy donors. Sequencing was carried out using PBMCs. The rearrangement links TRBV27 to TRBJ1-5; no clear D gene. The TCR originated in a human donor in good health. The CDR3 DNA reads as TGTGCCAGCAGTTTTTACAATCAGCCCCAGCATTTT. It specifies CASSFYNQPQHF.